Below, 27 T cell receptor beta chains from the same sample are listed, as sequenced in a study of blood T cells in healthy people across ages. The use of a sample-barcoded 5' primer and a J-beta primer mix characterized a second PCR of roughly 6 to 11 cycles. TCRdb reprocessed the 5' RACE reads via MiXCR and lists one record per CDR3 protein. The data show hundreds of thousands of distinct CDR3 sequences, approximately 49% seen once. Sample: blood. The receptors come from a woman in her sixties or seventies in good health.

V gene TRBV6-5 combines with J gene TRBJ1-2, with D possibly TRBD1 on 6 matching bases. Trimming shortened V by 5 bases and J by 7 bases, and 14 bases separated the two germline ends. This CDR3 has 13 amino acids. Germline values: CDR1 MNHEY, CDR2 SVGAGI. Here the CDR3 reads CASSLTGLGGYTF. For the CDR3, the DNA is TGTGCCAGCAGTCTTACAGGGTTGGGTGGCTACACCTTC.

The CDR3 DNA is TGCGCCAGCAGCCAAGTTCAGTCGAATGAGCAGTTCTTC. It codes for CASSQVQSNEQFF. The chain combines TRBV4-1 with TRBJ2-1, with D uncertain. V was trimmed by 1 base and J by 7 bases, leaving 8 bases between them. The CDR3 runs 13 residues. Germline V gene data show CDR1 as MGHRA and CDR2 as YSYEKL.

The V and J genes are TRBV7-2 and TRBJ1-2, with unresolved D. Per the germline V gene, CDR1 is SGHTA and CDR2 is FQGNSA. The CDR3 is 12 amino acids. V gave up 5 bases and J gave up 5 bases, with 9 bases separating them. In DNA form, the CDR3 reads TGTGCCAGCAGCCTAGACACGTATGGCTACACCTTC. Translation gives CASSLDTYGYTF.

The chain has TRBV29-1 and TRBJ2-1; possible D gene TRBD1, 6 bases. In germline, CDR1 is SQVTM, CDR2 ANQGSEA. This CDR3 has 14 amino acids. V dropped 6 bases and J dropped 4 bases, with 16 bases sitting between them. CDR3 sequence reads: CSVVRDTSYNEQFF. CDR3 in DNA: TGCAGCGTGGTCCGGGACACTTCTTACAATGAGCAGTTCTTC.

The chain recombines TRBV6-2 or TRBV6-3 with TRBJ2-1; the D gene is possibly TRBD2 (5 bases). Looked up from germline, CDR1 is MNHEY and CDR2 is SVGEGT. Deletions cut 2 bases from V and 6 bases from J, with 17 bases between. The CDR3 extends over 16 amino acids. The CDR3 region is CASSYPRLPETNEQFF. CDR3 coding DNA: TGTGCCAGCAGTTACCCCAGACTACCGGAGACCAATGAGCAGTTCTTC.

The V call is TRBV20-1, the J call TRBJ2-7; possibly TRBD1 or TRBD2 for D (5 bases each). Germline V lookup: CDR1 DFQATT, CDR2 SNEGSKA (reference sequence). The CDR3 has 13 amino acids. The V end was cut by 3 bases, the J end by 6 bases, with 15 bases between. CDR3 in amino acids: CSASWGRPPEQYF. As DNA, the CDR3 is TGCAGTGCTAGTTGGGGACGACCGCCCGAGCAGTACTTC.

The V call is TRBV28, the J call TRBJ2-7; D is possibly TRBD1 or TRBD2 (5 bases each). V gave up 5 bases and J gave up 2 bases, with 16 bases separating them. Looked up from germline, CDR1 is MDHEN and CDR2 is SYDVKM. CDR3 length: 15 residues. The CDR3: CASSAPGRITYEQYF. The CDR3 nucleotides read TGTGCCAGCAGTGCACCGGGACGGATTACCTACGAGCAGTACTTC.

The V call is TRBV7-9, the J call TRBJ1-2, with unresolved D. The V and J ends lost 0 bases and 7 bases respectively, with 12 bases between them. This CDR3 region has 14 residues. The germline V gene encodes CDR1 SEHNR and CDR2 FQNEAQ (reference sequence). CDR3 sequence (DNA): TGTGCCAGCAGCTTAGCTTCTGGGGTTAGTGGCTACACCTTC. Residues: CASSLASGVSGYTF.

The V gene is TRBV6-2 or TRBV6-3, the J gene TRBJ1-4; possibly TRBD1 for D (5 bases). Germline V gene lookup returns CDR1 MNHEY and CDR2 SVGEGT. Between the trimmed V and J ends, which lost 7 bases and 0 bases, there was a span of 9 bases. CDR3 length: 14 residues. CDR3 nucleotide sequence: TGTGCCAGCAAGAGGGGTGCAACTAATGAAAAACTGTTTTTT. This gives the protein CASKRGATNEKLFF.

The chain is built from TRBV6-2 or TRBV6-3 and TRBJ2-1; unclear D gene. Trimming pared 3 bases from V and 10 bases from J, leaving 10 bases between. CDR1 is MNHEY and CDR2 is SVGEGT in the germline V gene. CDR3 length: 12 residues. CDR3 in amino acids: CASSYGVTEQFF. The CDR3 coding sequence is TGTGCCAGCAGTTATGGCGTCACGGAGCAGTTCTTC.

This clonotype was counted between two and nine times. The V call is TRBV12-3 or TRBV12-4, the J call TRBJ2-2; D is unclear. This CDR3 is built from 13 residues. V lost 3 bases and J lost 6, with 8 bases in between. The CDR3 loop is CASSLHVAGELFF. The DNA for the CDR3 is TGTGCCAGCAGTTTGCACGTCGCCGGGGAGCTGTTTTTT.

The genes are TRBV5-1 and TRBJ2-1, with 8 bases that match TRBD1. V shed 2 bases, J shed 4 bases, and the junction held 5 bases outside the gene matches. The CDR3 has 15 residues. Per germline, CDR1 SGHRS and CDR2 YFSETQ. CDR3 sequence: CASSFQGQVYNEQFF. Written as DNA, the CDR3 is TGCGCCAGCAGCTTCCAGGGACAGGTTTACAATGAGCAGTTCTTC.

This clonotype came up once. This rearrangement joins TRBV9 to TRBJ2-2, with a tentative D call TRBD2 (5 bases). The CDR3 has 15 residues. V lost 0 bases to trimming and J lost 7 bases, with 13 bases between them. Germline CDR1 reads SGDLS; CDR2 reads YYNGEE. Here the CDR3 DNA reads TGTGCCAGCAGCGTAGGTACGGGATTGAGCGGGGAGCTGTTTTTT. It translates to CASSVGTGLSGELFF.

The chain has TRBV29-1 and TRBJ2-2, with 9 positions matching TRBD1. Germline-derived CDR1 and CDR2 are SQVTM and ANQGSEA. The CDR3 has 17 amino acids. V was pared by 6 bases and J by 5 bases, with 16 bases of the junction left unmatched. CDR3 nucleotide sequence: TGCAGCGTCGCAATTCCGGAACTCGGGACAGGGACCGGGGAGCTGTTTTTT. Its translation: CSVAIPELGTGTGELFF.

This chain links TRBV7-2 with TRBJ1-1, with 7 positions matching TRBD1. Germline CDR1 reads SGHTA; CDR2 reads FQGNSA. The CDR3 totals 15 residues. The trim removed 1 base at V and 5 bases at J, leaving 7 bases unmatched. This CDR3 is CASSLDRGGGTEAFF. The DNA of the CDR3 is TGTGCCAGCAGCTTAGACAGGGGTGGGGGAACTGAAGCTTTCTTT.

The chain combines TRBV28 with TRBJ1-5; tentative D call: TRBD1 (5 bases). Germline V CDR1 and CDR2: MDHEN, SYDVKM. V was clipped by 8 bases and J by 3 bases, with 11 bases between them. CDR3 length: 13 residues. CDR3 sequence (DNA): TGTGCCAGCGAAGCAGGGCACAATCAGCCCCAGCATTTT. It specifies CASEAGHNQPQHF.

This clonotype was seen only a few times. The CDR3 DNA is TGTGCCAGCAGCCAAGATCCCATTCCGGGACTAGCGGGATGGGAGACCCAGTACTTC. It translates to CASSQDPIPGLAGWETQYF. V is TRBV4-2 and J is TRBJ2-5, with TRBD2 matching 13 bases. The CDR3 totals 19 residues. Germline CDR1 and CDR2: LGHNA and YNFKEQ. V shed 0 bases and J 5 bases; nucleotides not matched to a gene: 12.

This chain uses TRBV7-2 with TRBJ2-1, with D maybe TRBD1 (6 bases). The germline V and J ends were trimmed by 3 bases and 8 bases, with 26 bases remaining between them. Germline lookup yields CDR1 SGHTA and CDR2 FQGNSA. The CDR3 covers 18 residues. CDR3 bases: TGTGCCAGCAGCTTCCTTCGGGACACTCGGTCCCTTACACATGAGCAGTTCTTC. This gives the protein CASSFLRDTRSLTHEQFF.

The chain couples TRBV27 to TRBJ2-7; D not resolved. Germline V CDR1 and CDR2: MNHEY, SMNVEV (reference sequence). CDR3 size: 12 residues. Trimming took 6 bases from V and 7 from J, leaving 13 bases between them. Written as DNA, the CDR3 is TGTGCCAGCAGAAGACTCGGAGCGGAGCAGTACTTC. This codes for CASRRLGAEQYF.

Remarks on this clonotype: This may arise from a read error, as a much more abundant clone is one base away. The J gene is TRBJ2-3, the V gene TRBV10-3; the match to TRBD2 covers 11 bases. Germline values: CDR1 ENHRY, CDR2 SYGVKD. With V trimmed by 9 bases and J by 12 bases, 20 bases remained unmatched. This CDR3 is 16 amino acids long. CDR3 sequence: CAMTSGTERGATPQYF. CDR3 in DNA: TGTGCCATGACTAGCGGGACCGAGAGGGGGGCTACCCCCCAGTATTTT.

This clonotype was detected only a few times. This chain links TRBV5-1 with TRBJ2-7; possible D gene TRBD2, 7 bases. Germline-derived CDR1 and CDR2 are SGHRS and YFSETQ. V was pared by 0 bases and J by 6 bases, with 16 bases between. The CDR3 is made up of 15 amino acids. The DNA of the CDR3 is TGCGCCAGCAGCTTGGAGGGGGGAGGGCCCGGCGAGCAGTACTTC. Translated, it gives CASSLEGGGPGEQYF.

The V gene is TRBV20-1, the J gene TRBJ2-5; D gene ambiguous. With the DNA end fitting TRBJ2-7 better, the J assignment may be wrong. The CDR3 is 12 amino acids. CDR1 is DFQATT, CDR2 SNEGSKA, per germline (reference sequence). CDR3 DNA: TGCAGTGCTAGAGCGACTGTCGGCGAGCAGTACTTC. Its protein product is CSARATVGEQYF.

CDR3 residues: CSVCRRRTVPRTVTYEQYF. The CDR3 nucleotides are TGCAGCGTATGTCGTCGTCGGACAGTGCCGAGGACCGTAACCTACGAGCAGTACTTC. This chain links TRBV29-1 with TRBJ2-7; D might be TRBD1 (6 bases). There are 19 residues in the CDR3. Trimming removed 6 bases at V and 2 bases at J, with 32 bases between. Germline V gene sequence: CDR1 SQVTM, CDR2 ANQGSEA.

The rearrangement joins TRBV7-2 to TRBJ2-1; no reliable D call. With 5 bases removed from V and 8 bases from J, the gap between germline ends came to 16 bases. CDR1 and CDR2 from the germline V gene are SGHTA and FQGNSA. The CDR3 has 14 amino acids. CDR3 protein: CASSPLRSAHEQFF. In DNA form, the CDR3 reads TGTGCCAGCAGCCCACTTAGAAGCGCCCATGAGCAGTTCTTC.

This clonotype appeared once. The genes are TRBV28 and TRBJ2-6, with a tentative D call TRBD1 (6 bases). Germline CDR1 reads MDHEN; CDR2 reads SYDVKM. Between the trimmed V and J ends, which lost 7 bases and 4 bases, there was a span of 11 bases. The CDR3 is 14 residues long. Written as DNA, the CDR3 is TGTGCCAGCATAGGGACATCCGGGGCCAACGTCCTGACTTTC. Encoded protein: CASIGTSGANVLTF.

Only a few counts were recorded for this clonotype. The V gene is TRBV4-2, the J gene TRBJ2-7, with 11 positions matching TRBD2. Trimming removed 1 base from V and 2 bases from J; junction bases left unmatched: 4. The length of the CDR3 is 16 residues. The V gene's germline CDR1 is LGHNA and CDR2 YNFKEQ. As DNA, the CDR3 is TGTGCCAGCAGCCAAGGACTAGCGGGACGGACCTACGAGCAGTACTTC. Translating gives CASSQGLAGRTYEQYF.

The chain joins TRBV5-6 to TRBJ1-2, with 8 bases identical to TRBD1. The V and J ends lost 4 bases and 2 bases, in that order; junction bases with no gene match: 4. The CDR3 has 14 residues. Germline CDR1 is SGHDT and CDR2 is YYEEEE. CDR3 residues: CASSRDRLNYGYTF. CDR3 bases: TGTGCCAGCAGCAGGGACAGGCTAAACTATGGCTACACCTTC.